The sequence of this T cell receptor beta chain was determined in a study of shared clonotypes between healthy human individuals. Study-wide context: The composition of the donors was a couple of women and a few men aged 18 to 49.

V lost 4 bases, J lost 2 bases, and 8 bases lay in between. The CDR3 consists of 13 residues. Germline V lookup: CDR1 LGHNA, CDR2 YNFKEQ. Study conclusions and caveats: The diversity represented, both genetic and in exposure history, was limited by few donors.

The method was immunoSEQ multiplex PCR; TCRdb's version includes in-frame clones alone and lacks a portion of them. In the table there are over 950,000 clones, around 77% of which are singletons. This clone was picked up one time. Its antigen is still unknown. The TCR was taken from a man aged 18 to 29 in good health. Some clones in this sample may be carry-over from other donors' samples. Sequences were obtained from memory CD4+ T cells from PBMCs. As for subset: CD45RA-negative fraction. V gene TRBV4-2 combines with J gene TRBJ1-1; no definite D call. The CDR3 sequence: CASSLGVNTEAFF. The CDR3 DNA reads as TGTGCCAGCAGCCTTGGGGTAAACACTGAAGCTTTCTTT.